Listed here is a single TCR beta chain. The target of this receptor is not known. No base qualities exist here, and no much larger clone lies one base off it. Reading from cysteine to phenylalanine, the CDR3 counts 15 amino acids. Just the 45-base CDR3 DNA is kept, in frame starting at base 1. V sheds 1 base and J sheds 1 base, leaving 10 bases between their ends. The germline V gene sets CDR1 to LGHNA and CDR2 to YSLEER. This record belongs to a study of T cells after yellow fever vaccination (dated by TCRdb to 2018 to 2020). Notes on the research overall: Libraries from fractions with low cell numbers were prepared with the SMART-Seq v4 Ultra Low Input RNA kit. Bulk TCR alpha and beta repertoires were sequenced longitudinally to track T-cell clones before and after primary and booster YFV17D yellow fever vaccination. Two healthy male donors, one aged 18 to 29 and one aged 30 to 40 years, made up the cohort. Bulk PBMC replicates and cell subsets were isolated from blood drawn at multiple timepoints before and after both primary and secondary immunization.

Reading the label with the study, this specimen's treatment or condition is: live attenuated yellow fever vaccine strain. At every blood-draw timepoint, two biological replicates of bulk PBMCs were collected. A standard Ficoll-Paque protocol was used to isolate PBMCs from peripheral blood. TriZol was used to extract RNA from bulk PBMCs, from CD4 and CD8 fractions, and from dextramer-positive and dextramer-negative fractions. TCR cDNA was synthesized by 5'RACE template switching, through which a universal primer site and unique molecular identifiers were introduced. Priming for cDNA synthesis came from both the TCR alpha and TCR beta constant segments. Libraries were amplified in two PCR steps, with sample barcodes and sequencing adapters added in the second step. Sequencing of libraries was performed on Illumina HiSeq 2500 (2x100 bp) or NovaSeq (2x150 bp). Concerning the study's data processing: Demultiplexing of reads and collapsing into UMI consensus sequences were performed with MIGEC, and V(D)J alignment was carried out with MiXCR. Using edgeR on replicate PBMC samples, clonotypes were called vaccine-responding if FDR was below 0.01 and the log2 fold change was above 5 up to day 15. Each bulk clonotype was labeled CD4 or CD8 based on which sequenced repertoire, CD4 or CD8, contained the clonotype at higher abundance. TCRdb reworked the public reads: Q25 trimming with fastp, MiXCR clone assembly, productive beta chains retained. Each entry is one CDR3 protein sequence, shown with its most common DNA and genes. These V and J calls rely on TCRdb rather than the paper's analysis. Here the sample has around 600,000 distinct CDR3 sequences; roughly an eighth occur a single time. The leading ten clones occupy under 15% of the sample.

The investigation overall reported the following: The secondary T-cell response was weaker than the primary response but faster, peaking on day 5 instead of day 15. A small fraction of clonotypes showed up in both the CD4 and CD8 compartments, probably as a result of convergent recombination. Because the study included only two donors, the extent to which the findings can be generalized is limited. After the booster, most of the clones that had expanded following primary vaccination were detected again (approximately 95% of CD4 and roughly nine tenths of CD8), which suggests that memory was broadly maintained. Computational filtering was needed because FACS-sorted repertoires could contain abundant contaminating clonotypes from the bulk population.

The sequence links TRBV4-3 to TRBJ1-2; the D region possibly corresponds to TRBD1 (6 bases align). The TCR sequence derives from a man in his thirties or forties who received the YFV17D yellow fever vaccine. The sequencing here drew on PBMCs, taken on the day of the yellow fever booster vaccination. The CDR3: CASSQGGGSNYGYTF. At the DNA level, the sequence is TGCGCCAGCAGCCAAGGAGGGGGTAGTAACTATGGCTACACCTTC.